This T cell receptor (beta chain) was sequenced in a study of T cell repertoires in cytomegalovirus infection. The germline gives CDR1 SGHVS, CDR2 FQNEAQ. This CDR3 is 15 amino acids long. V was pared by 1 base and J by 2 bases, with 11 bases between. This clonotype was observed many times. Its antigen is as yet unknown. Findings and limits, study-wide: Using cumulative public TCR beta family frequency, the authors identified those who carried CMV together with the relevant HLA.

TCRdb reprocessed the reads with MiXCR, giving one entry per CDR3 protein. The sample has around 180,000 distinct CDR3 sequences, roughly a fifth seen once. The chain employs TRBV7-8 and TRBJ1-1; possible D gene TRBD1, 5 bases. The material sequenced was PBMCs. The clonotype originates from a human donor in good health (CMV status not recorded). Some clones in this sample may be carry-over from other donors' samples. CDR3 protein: CASSLEAGRNTEAFF. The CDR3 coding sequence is TGTGCCAGCAGCTTAGAGGCAGGGAGAAACACTGAAGCTTTCTTT. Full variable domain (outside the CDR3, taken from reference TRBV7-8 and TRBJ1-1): GAGVSQSPRYKVAKRGQDVALRCDPISGHVSLFWYQQALGQGPEFLTYFQNEAQLDKSGLPSDRFFAERPEGSVSTLKIQRTQQEDSAVYLCASSLEAGRNTEAFFGQGTRLTVV.